This T cell receptor (beta chain) is drawn from a study of shared clonotypes between healthy human individuals. An approximately 220 ng quantity of DNA, 32,000 or so T cell genomes, went into the sorted-subset replicate PCRs. This table comes from immunoSEQ multiplex PCR, and its TCRdb copy is limited to in-frame clones, with some not included. The sample contains about 2.3 million clones, approximately 93% of which appear only once. The length of the CDR3 is 13 residues. The germline V gene encodes CDR1 SGHTA and CDR2 FQGNSA. V was clipped by 5 bases and J by 9 bases, with 11 bases between them. As for this clone: Its specificity is not known.

Donors were healthy HIV-negative adults without recent acute infections or vaccinations. From CD4+ cells came CD45RA+ naive and CD45RA-negative memory subsets. Study-wide points: Researchers found naive subsets generally carried larger estimated richness than memory subsets.

Source material: naive CD4+ T cells from PBMCs. Described subset: CD45RA+ positively selected. This TCR was recovered from a man younger than 35 in good health. Some clones in this sample may be carry-over from other donors' samples. The V and J genes are TRBV7-2 and TRBJ1-6, with D hard to call. Here the CDR3 DNA reads TGTGCCAGCAGCCTAAACGGGTTTTCACCCCTCCACTTT. Translation gives CASSLNGFSPLHF.